This entry lists 32 T cell receptor beta chains sequenced from one sample in a study of control samples from healthy donors and cancer patients. Assay: immunoSEQ multiplex PCR; the TCRdb copy retains only in-frame clones and omits some. Of 95,000 to 150,000 clones listed, around 89% were seen once; the top ten hold about 40%. The specimen sequenced was blood. These receptors came from a man between 50 and 59 years old in good health.

The chain uses TRBV6-1 and TRBJ2-3; D is possibly TRBD1 (6 bases). The V gene lost 2 bases and the J gene lost 5 bases, with 17 bases spanning the gap. This CDR3 has 16 amino acids. Germline assignment: CDR1 MNHNS and CDR2 SASEGT. The CDR3, as DNA: TGTGCCAGCAGTGAAAGGTCCGCAGGGACAAGAGATACGCAGTATTTT. Amino acids: CASSERSAGTRDTQYF.

In DNA, the CDR3 is TGTGCCAGCAGCTTGGACAGCGCAACAGTGGGTGGCTACACCTTC. It codes for CASSLDSATVGGYTF. The J gene is TRBJ1-2, the V gene TRBV7-2; D perhaps matches TRBD1 (6 bases). V was shortened by 3 bases and J by 7 bases, with 18 bases between the two germline ends. Per germline, CDR1 SGHTA and CDR2 FQGNSA. The CDR3 extends over 15 amino acids.

This chain connects TRBV27 to TRBJ2-3; D is unclear. CDR1 is MNHEY and CDR2 is SMNVEV in the germline V gene (reference sequence). Trimming pared 0 bases from V and 1 base from J, leaving 11 bases between. The length of the CDR3 is 16 residues. The CDR3 DNA reads TGTGCCAGCAGTTTATCCCCCTCTAGTCGCACAGATACGCAGTATTTT. Residues: CASSLSPSSRTDTQYF.

The gene calls are TRBV2 and TRBJ2-7; D is tentatively TRBD1 or TRBD2 (5 bases each). This CDR3 has 15 amino acids. Germline loops: CDR1 SNHLY, CDR2 FYNNEI. V dropped 4 bases and J dropped 1 base, with 14 bases sitting between them. CDR3 amino acids: CASSGGAMGSYEQYF. Here the CDR3 DNA reads TGTGCCAGCAGTGGAGGGGCCATGGGGTCCTACGAGCAGTACTTC. Full variable domain (rest looked up from reference TRBV2 and TRBJ2-7): EPEVTQTPSHQVTQMGQEVILRCVPISNHLYFYWYRQILGQKVEFLVSFYNNEISEKSEIFDDQFSVERPDGSNFTLKIRSTKLEDSAMYFCASSGGAMGSYEQYFGPGTRLTVT.

This clone has just one count. The chain recombines TRBV30 with TRBJ2-7; D unresolved. The germline V gene encodes CDR1 GTSNPN and CDR2 SVGIG (reference sequence). V lost 2 bases and J 3 bases, leaving 8 bases between the germline ends. The CDR3 totals 12 residues. The CDR3 bases are TGTGCCTGGAGTCGGGCAGGCTACGAGCAGTACTTC. It codes for CAWSRAGYEQYF.

This chain joins TRBV9 and TRBJ2-1; a weak D match, TRBD2 (5 bases). The CDR3 has 13 residues. Germline V gene lookup returns CDR1 SGDLS and CDR2 YYNGEE. Trimming shortened V by 0 bases and J by 9 bases, and 10 bases separated the two germline ends. Written as DNA, the CDR3 is TGTGCCAGCAGCGTAGAAGATCGGGGTGAGCAGTTCTTC. Residues: CASSVEDRGEQFF.

The chain recombines TRBV10-1 with TRBJ2-4, with TRBD2 identical over 16 bases. Germline V gene lookup returns CDR1 WNHNN and CDR2 SYGVQD (reference sequence). With 4 bases clipped from V and 0 bases from J, the junction kept 6 bases outside the gene matches. This CDR3 spans 19 amino acids. This chain's CDR3 is CASSVMGLAGGLAKNIQYF. The CDR3 DNA is TGCGCCAGCAGTGTGATGGGACTAGCGGGGGGGTTAGCCAAAAACATTCAGTACTTC.

The genes are TRBV27 and TRBJ2-7, with 9 nucleotides matching TRBD1. The CDR3 is made up of 14 amino acids. V shed 3 bases, J shed 5 bases, and the junction held 5 bases outside the gene matches. In germline, CDR1 is MNHEY, CDR2 SMNVEV (reference sequence). Here the CDR3 DNA reads TGTGCCAGCAGTTTTGGGACAGGGACCCACGAGCAGTACTTC. Residues: CASSFGTGTHEQYF.

The chain uses TRBV5-1 and TRBJ1-5; TRBD1 is a possible D gene (6 bases). Trimming took 4 bases from V and 0 from J, leaving 11 bases between them. This CDR3 contains 15 residues. Germline V gene sequence: CDR1 SGHRS, CDR2 YFSETQ. The CDR3 protein is CASSDRSYSNQPQHF. CDR3 nucleotide sequence: TGCGCCAGCAGCGACAGGTCTTATAGCAATCAGCCCCAGCATTTT.

The V call is TRBV12-3 or TRBV12-4, the J call TRBJ1-2, with D possibly matching TRBD1 (5 bases). The CDR3 runs 12 residues. Trimming removed 5 bases from V and 7 bases from J, with 11 bases in between. The CDR3 here is CASSAGFAGYTF. The CDR3 coding sequence is TGTGCCAGCAGTGCAGGGTTTGCTGGCTACACCTTC.

The chain is built from TRBV7-9 and TRBJ1-1; D is unclear. Germline V CDR1 and CDR2: SEHNR, FQNEAQ (reference sequence). This CDR3 region has 14 residues. V lost 1 base, J lost 4 bases, and 10 bases lay in between. CDR3 loop: CASSLEDHGTEAFF. The CDR3, as DNA: TGTGCCAGCAGCTTAGAGGATCACGGCACTGAAGCTTTCTTT.

V and J are TRBV13 and TRBJ2-2, with TRBD2 as a possible D gene (6 bases). The ends were cut back, 5 bases at V and 5 bases at J, with 18 bases in the middle. This CDR3 has 16 residues. Looked up from germline, CDR1 is PRHDT and CDR2 is FYEKMQ (reference sequence). Here the CDR3 reads CASSPRMRGGTGELFF. For the CDR3, the DNA is TGTGCCAGCAGCCCGAGGATGAGGGGAGGTACCGGGGAGCTGTTTTTT.

The chain uses TRBV4-2 and TRBJ2-6, with a possible D match to TRBD2 (6 bases). The CDR3 loop spans 16 amino acids. Germline lookup yields CDR1 LGHNA and CDR2 YNFKEQ. Trimming pared 3 bases from V and 2 bases from J, leaving 11 bases between. The chain's CDR3 is CASSQQGGAGANVLTF. The CDR3, as DNA: TGTGCCAGCAGCCAGCAGGGAGGAGCTGGGGCCAACGTCCTGACTTTC.

This clone showed up just a few times. The rearrangement links TRBV6-1 to TRBJ2-5; D uncertain. The V and J ends lost 2 bases and 11 bases respectively, with 12 bases between them. Germline CDR1 MNHNS, CDR2 SASEGT. The CDR3 has 12 amino acids. The CDR3 coding sequence is TGTGCCAGCAGTGAACAAGTAGGCGGACAGTACTTC. The encoded protein is CASSEQVGGQYF.

The V gene is TRBV30, the J gene TRBJ2-3; D not resolved. Germline assignment: CDR1 GTSNPN and CDR2 SVGIG (reference sequence). V lost 4 bases to trimming and J lost 6 bases, with 17 bases between them. The CDR3 is made up of 14 amino acids. The DNA for the CDR3 is TGTGCCTGGAAAGAAAGTTGGAGTGCGGATACGCAGTATTTT. Translating it yields CAWKESWSADTQYF.

V and J are TRBV6-1 and TRBJ2-1; D might be TRBD1 (6 bases). This CDR3 comprises 16 residues. CDR1 is MNHNS and CDR2 is SASEGT in the germline V gene. The ends were cut back, 2 bases at V and 0 bases at J, with 11 bases in the middle. Here the CDR3 DNA reads TGTGCCAGCAGTGAACTCGGCAGGGGCTCCTACAATGAGCAGTTCTTC. Its translation is CASSELGRGSYNEQFF.

The gene calls are TRBV12-3 or TRBV12-4 and TRBJ1-5; D not resolved. V lost 1 base, J lost 9 bases, and 10 bases lay in between. The length of the CDR3 is 13 residues. The CDR3 nucleotides are TGTGCCAGCAGTTTAGACGAGTCCGGGCCCCAGCATTTT. Encoded protein: CASSLDESGPQHF.

The genes are TRBV7-9 and TRBJ1-2; D gene unclear. The CDR3 has 13 amino acids. Trimming removed 5 bases at V and 3 bases at J, with 10 bases between. Germline V gene lookup returns CDR1 SEHNR and CDR2 FQNEAQ (reference sequence). CDR3 in DNA: TGTGCCAGCAGCCACCCCTTGGACTATGGCTACACCTTC. This encodes CASSHPLDYGYTF.

The chain employs TRBV19 and TRBJ1-5; tentatively, D is TRBD1 (6 bases). V was pared by 5 bases and J by 1 base, with 18 bases between. The CDR3 has 17 residues. Germline V gene sequence: CDR1 LNHDA, CDR2 SQIVND (reference sequence). In nucleotides, the CDR3 is TGTGCCAGTAGTCCTAATAGGGGGGCCTCCAGCAATCAGCCCCAGCATTTT. The encoded protein is CASSPNRGASSNQPQHF.

This clone has a count of ten or more. The junction does not match germline at one end; this may be a read error. The chain joins TRBV5-1 to TRBJ2-1; 8 nucleotides match TRBD1. Germline values: CDR1 SGHRS, CDR2 YFSETQ. The CDR3 is 15 amino acids. This chain's CDR3 is CASSGTGTSNNEQFF. For the CDR3, the DNA is TGCGCCAGCAGCGGGACAGGTACCTCCAACAATGAGCAGTTCTTC.

The rearrangement uses TRBV6-2 or TRBV6-3 and TRBJ1-1; D remains ambiguous. Germline CDR1 and CDR2: MNHEY and SVGEGT. This CDR3 has 15 residues. V was trimmed by 5 bases and J by 2 bases, leaving 15 bases between them. This chain's CDR3 is CASSRRRAPNTEAFF. For the CDR3, the DNA is TGTGCCAGCAGTCGCCGCCGGGCCCCAAACACTGAAGCTTTCTTT.

CDR3 region: CASSQPFPDTNYGYTF. DNA for the CDR3: TGCGCCAGCAGCCAACCTTTCCCTGACACCAACTATGGCTACACCTTC. This sequence joins TRBV4-1 and TRBJ1-2; D unclear. V was clipped by 2 bases and J by 2 bases, with 15 bases between them. Per germline, CDR1 MGHRA and CDR2 YSYEKL. This CDR3 is 16 amino acids long.

V usage is TRBV6-6 and J usage is TRBJ2-7; 11 bases match TRBD2. The ends lost 6 bases at V and 3 bases at J; junction bases unmatched: 4. Germline V gene data show CDR1 as MNHNY and CDR2 as SVGAGI (reference sequence). This CDR3 comprises 14 residues. The CDR3 nucleotides read TGTGCCAGCAGGACTAGCGGGAAACTCTACGAGCAGTACTTC. This sequence encodes CASRTSGKLYEQYF.

The chain recombines TRBV9 with TRBJ1-1; tentative D call: TRBD1 (5 bases). The length of the CDR3 is 15 residues. Trimming removed 1 base at V and 4 bases at J, with 14 bases between. Germline CDR1 SGDLS, CDR2 YYNGEE. In DNA, the CDR3 is TGTGCCAGCAGCGTAAGGGGAAACTCGCCCACTGAAGCTTTCTTT. This translates into CASSVRGNSPTEAFF. The whole variable domain, filled in from reference TRBV9 and TRBJ1-1, reads DSGVTQTPKHLITATGQRVTLRCSPRSGDLSVYWYQQSLDQGLQFLIQYYNGEERAKGNILERFSAQQFPDLHSELNLSSLELGDSALYFCASSVRGNSPTEAFFGQGTRLTVV.

CDR3 sequence reads: CASRRQGGYGYTF. As DNA, the CDR3 is TGTGCCAGCAGGAGACAGGGGGGCTATGGCTACACCTTC. The chain is built from TRBV12-3 or TRBV12-4 and TRBJ1-2; 9 nucleotides match TRBD1. J lost 4 bases, V lost 6 bases, and 3 bases had no gene match. This CDR3 comprises 13 residues.

The rearrangement joins TRBV12-3 or TRBV12-4 to TRBJ1-2; no clear D. The CDR3 loop spans 12 amino acids. Trimming cost V 4 bases and J 0 bases, with 3 bases left between them. The CDR3 DNA reads as TGTGCCAGCAGTTCTACTAACTATGGCTACACCTTC. Its protein is CASSSTNYGYTF.

The chain is built from TRBV5-6 and TRBJ1-6; no firm D call. The V end was cut by 2 bases, the J end by 4 bases, with 10 bases between. The CDR3 totals 15 residues. Germline lookup yields CDR1 SGHDT and CDR2 YYEEEE. The CDR3 is CASSFGRTYNSPLHF. CDR3 nucleotides: TGTGCCAGCAGCTTCGGCAGAACTTATAATTCACCCCTCCACTTT. The whole variable domain, filled in from reference TRBV5-6 and TRBJ1-6, reads DAGVTQSPTHLIKTRGQQVTLRCSPKSGHDTVSWYQQALGQGPQFIFQYYEEEERQRGNFPDRFSGHQFPNYSSELNVNALLLGDSALYLCASSFGRTYNSPLHFGNGTRLTVT.

V is TRBV4-3 and J is TRBJ1-2; D is possibly TRBD1 (5 bases). V lost 1 base and J 1 base, leaving 25 bases between the germline ends. Germline CDR1 reads LGHNA; CDR2 reads YSLEER. The CDR3 extends over 20 amino acids. CDR3 protein: CASSQVRGQAFFSDNYGYTF. For the CDR3, the DNA is TGCGCCAGCAGCCAAGTGAGGGGCCAGGCCTTCTTCTCAGATAACTATGGCTACACCTTC.

This chain links TRBV9 with TRBJ1-2; TRBD1 matches 8 bases. The trim removed 0 bases at V and 1 base at J, leaving 2 bases unmatched. This CDR3 spans 15 amino acids. The V gene's germline CDR1 is SGDLS and CDR2 YYNGEE. In DNA form, the CDR3 reads TGTGCCAGCAGCGTAGCGGACAGGGATAACTATGGCTACACCTTC. Amino acid sequence: CASSVADRDNYGYTF.

This rearrangement joins TRBV3-1 (or the pseudogene TRBV3-2) to TRBJ1-1, with D perhaps TRBD1 (6 bases). Between the trimmed V and J ends, which lost 0 bases and 4 bases, there was a span of 6 bases. Germline V gives CDR1 LGHDT, CDR2 YNNKEL (reference sequence). This CDR3 has 13 residues. The CDR3 loop is CASSQDRGTEAFF. The CDR3 DNA reads as TGTGCCAGCAGCCAAGACAGGGGCACTGAAGCTTTCTTT.

The rearrangement joins TRBV5-1 to TRBJ2-1, with D perhaps matching TRBD2 (5 bases). Trimming took off 1 base at V and 6 bases at J, with 5 bases between the two ends. Germline assignment: CDR1 SGHRS and CDR2 YFSETQ. The CDR3 runs 12 residues. CDR3 DNA: TGCGCCAGCAGCTTGCTAGCCAATGAGCAGTTCTTC. This sequence encodes CASSLLANEQFF.

The chain combines TRBV30 with TRBJ2-7, with D possibly being TRBD1 (6 bases). Germline CDR1 and CDR2: GTSNPN and SVGIG (reference sequence). Deletions cut 2 bases from V and 2 bases from J, with 19 bases between. The CDR3 spans 16 residues. The CDR3 reads CAWSRPGDLTPYEQYF. Here the CDR3 DNA reads TGTGCCTGGAGTAGGCCAGGGGACCTTACCCCCTACGAGCAGTACTTC. Full variable domain (rest looked up from reference TRBV30 and TRBJ2-7): SQTIHQWPATLVQPVGSPLSLECTVEGTSNPNLYWYRQAAGRGLQLLFYSVGIGQISSEVPQNLSASRPQDRQFILSSKKLLLSDSGFYLCAWSRPGDLTPYEQYFGPGTRLTVT.